This T cell receptor (beta chain) was recorded in a study of spatial heterogeneity in lung cancer. Time point denoted: sample taken at primary tumor resection. Whole RNA, which was extracted from tumor, nontumor lung tissue or frozen PBMC, was sequenced without any cell sorting. Samples came from approximately 65 TRACERx patients with untreated early-stage lung cancer. This clonotype was recorded at least ten times. Germline CDR1 is SGDLS and CDR2 is YYNGEE. The CDR3 has 15 amino acids. V gave up 0 bases and J gave up 0 bases, with 7 bases separating them. TCRdb re-called the 5' RACE reads through MiXCR, storing one row per CDR3 protein. This table holds some 83,000 distinct CDR3 sequences, 15% to 20% found once.

The chain joins TRBV9 to TRBJ2-1, with D hard to call. The sequence came from a male donor with early-stage non-small cell lung cancer. The sequenced sample was PBMCs, obtained at surgery. CDR3 nucleotide sequence: TGTGCCAGCAGCGTAGCGGCGAGCTCCTACAATGAGCAGTTCTTC. This encodes CASSVAASSYNEQFF. The full variable domain, its missing parts supplied by reference TRBV9 and TRBJ2-1, is DSGVTQTPKHLITATGQRVTLRCSPRSGDLSVYWYQQSLDQGLQFLIQYYNGEERAKGNILERFSAQQFPDLHSELNLSSLELGDSALYFCASSVAASSYNEQFFGPGTRLTVL.